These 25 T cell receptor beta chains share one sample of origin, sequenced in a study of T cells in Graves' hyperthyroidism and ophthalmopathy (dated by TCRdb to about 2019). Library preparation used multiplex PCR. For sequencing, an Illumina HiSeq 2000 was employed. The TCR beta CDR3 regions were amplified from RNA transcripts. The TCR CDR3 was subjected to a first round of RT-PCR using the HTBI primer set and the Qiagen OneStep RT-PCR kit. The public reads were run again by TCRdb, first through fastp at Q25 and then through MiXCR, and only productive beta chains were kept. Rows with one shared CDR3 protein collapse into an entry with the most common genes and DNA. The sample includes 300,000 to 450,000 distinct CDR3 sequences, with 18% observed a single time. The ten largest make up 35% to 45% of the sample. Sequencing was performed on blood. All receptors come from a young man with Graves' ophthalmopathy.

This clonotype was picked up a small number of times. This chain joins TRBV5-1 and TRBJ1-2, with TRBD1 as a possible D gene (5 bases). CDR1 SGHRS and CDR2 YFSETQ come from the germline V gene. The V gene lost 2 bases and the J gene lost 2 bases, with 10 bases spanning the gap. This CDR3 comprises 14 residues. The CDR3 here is CASSFKTGNYGYTF. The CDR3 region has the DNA TGCGCCAGCAGCTTCAAAACAGGAAACTATGGCTACACCTTC.

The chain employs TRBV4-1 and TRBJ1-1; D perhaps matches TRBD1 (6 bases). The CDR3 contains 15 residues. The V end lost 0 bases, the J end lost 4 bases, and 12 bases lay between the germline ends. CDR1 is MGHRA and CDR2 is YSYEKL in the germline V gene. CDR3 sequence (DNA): TGCGCCAGCAGCCAAGATGGAGTAGGGGGCACTGAAGCTTTCTTT. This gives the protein CASSQDGVGGTEAFF.

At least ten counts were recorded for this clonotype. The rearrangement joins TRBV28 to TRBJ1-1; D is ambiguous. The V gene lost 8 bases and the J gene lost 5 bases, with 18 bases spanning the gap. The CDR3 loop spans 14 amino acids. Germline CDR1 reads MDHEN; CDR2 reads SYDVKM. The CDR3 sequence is CASGLARGSTEAFF. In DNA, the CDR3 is TGTGCCAGCGGGTTGGCCCGCGGTAGTACTGAAGCTTTCTTT.

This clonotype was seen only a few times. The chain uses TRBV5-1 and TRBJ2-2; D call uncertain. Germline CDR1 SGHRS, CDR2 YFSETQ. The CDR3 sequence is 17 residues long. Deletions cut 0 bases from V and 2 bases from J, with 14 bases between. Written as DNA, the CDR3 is TGCGCCAGCAGCTTGGAAGGTTTACAGAGTAACACCGGGGAGCTGTTTTTT. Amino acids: CASSLEGLQSNTGELFF.

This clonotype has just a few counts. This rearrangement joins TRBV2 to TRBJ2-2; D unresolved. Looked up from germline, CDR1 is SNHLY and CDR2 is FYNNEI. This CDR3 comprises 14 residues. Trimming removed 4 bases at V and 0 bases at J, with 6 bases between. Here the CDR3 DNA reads TGTGCCAGCAGTGCCCTGACGAACACCGGGGAGCTGTTTTTT. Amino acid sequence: CASSALTNTGELFF. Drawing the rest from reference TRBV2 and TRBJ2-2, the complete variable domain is EPEVTQTPSHQVTQMGQEVILRCVPISNHLYFYWYRQILGQKVEFLVSFYNNEISEKSEIFDDQFSVERPDGSNFTLKIRSTKLEDSAMYFCASSALTNTGELFFGEGSRLTVL.

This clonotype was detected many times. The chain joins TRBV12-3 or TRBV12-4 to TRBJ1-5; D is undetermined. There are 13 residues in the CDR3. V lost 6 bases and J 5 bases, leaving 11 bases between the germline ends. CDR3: CASSPNGDQPQHF. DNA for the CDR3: TGTGCCAGCAGCCCGAATGGGGATCAGCCCCAGCATTTT.

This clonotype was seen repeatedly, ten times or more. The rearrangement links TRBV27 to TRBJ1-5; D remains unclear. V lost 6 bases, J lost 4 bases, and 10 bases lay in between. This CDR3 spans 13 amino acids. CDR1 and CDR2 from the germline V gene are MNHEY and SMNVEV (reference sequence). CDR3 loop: CASRWAANQPQHF. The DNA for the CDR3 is TGTGCCAGCAGGTGGGCAGCAAATCAGCCCCAGCATTTT.

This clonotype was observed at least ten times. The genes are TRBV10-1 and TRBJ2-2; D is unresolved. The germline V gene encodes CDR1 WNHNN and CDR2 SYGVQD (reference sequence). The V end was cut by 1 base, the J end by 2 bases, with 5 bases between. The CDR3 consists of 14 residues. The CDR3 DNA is TGCGCCAGCAGTGAGTGGGATAACACCGGGGAGCTGTTTTTT. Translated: CASSEWDNTGELFF.

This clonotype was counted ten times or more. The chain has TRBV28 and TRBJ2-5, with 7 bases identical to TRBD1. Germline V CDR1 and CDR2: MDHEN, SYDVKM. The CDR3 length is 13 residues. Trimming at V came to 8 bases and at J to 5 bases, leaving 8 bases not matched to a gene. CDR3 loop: CASVTGAGETQYF. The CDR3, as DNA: TGTGCCAGCGTTACAGGGGCCGGGGAGACCCAGTACTTC.

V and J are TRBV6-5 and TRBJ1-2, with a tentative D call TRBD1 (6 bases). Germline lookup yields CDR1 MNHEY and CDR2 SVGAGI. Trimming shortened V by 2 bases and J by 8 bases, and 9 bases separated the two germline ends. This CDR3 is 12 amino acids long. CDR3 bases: TGTGCCAGCAGTTACGGGGGGCGCGGCTACACCTTC. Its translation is CASSYGGRGYTF.

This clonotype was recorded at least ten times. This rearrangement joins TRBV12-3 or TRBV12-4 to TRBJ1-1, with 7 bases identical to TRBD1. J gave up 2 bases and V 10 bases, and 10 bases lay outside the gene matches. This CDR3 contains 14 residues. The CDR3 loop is CATQEGQFNTEAFF. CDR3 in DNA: TGTGCCACCCAAGAGGGACAGTTTAACACTGAAGCTTTCTTT.

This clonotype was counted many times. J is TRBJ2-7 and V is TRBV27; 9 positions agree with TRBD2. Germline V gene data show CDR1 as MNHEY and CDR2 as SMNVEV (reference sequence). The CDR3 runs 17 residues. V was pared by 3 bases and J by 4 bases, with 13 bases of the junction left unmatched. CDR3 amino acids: CASSLGRLSGGLYEQYF. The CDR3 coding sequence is TGTGCCAGCAGTTTGGGGCGACTAAGCGGGGGGTTGTACGAGCAGTACTTC.

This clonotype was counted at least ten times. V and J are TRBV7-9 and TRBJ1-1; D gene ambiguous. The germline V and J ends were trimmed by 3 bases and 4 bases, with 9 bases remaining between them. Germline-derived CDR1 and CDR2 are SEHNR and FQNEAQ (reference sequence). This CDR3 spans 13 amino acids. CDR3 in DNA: TGTGCCAGCAGCTTCGACGGTGGCACTGAAGCTTTCTTT. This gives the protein CASSFDGGTEAFF. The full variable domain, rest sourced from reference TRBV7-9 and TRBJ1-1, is DTGVSQNPRHKITKRGQNVTFRCDPISEHNRLYWYRQTLGQGPEFLTYFQNEAQLEKSRLLSDRFSAERPKGSFSTLEIQRTEQGDSAMYLCASSFDGGTEAFFGQGTRLTVV.

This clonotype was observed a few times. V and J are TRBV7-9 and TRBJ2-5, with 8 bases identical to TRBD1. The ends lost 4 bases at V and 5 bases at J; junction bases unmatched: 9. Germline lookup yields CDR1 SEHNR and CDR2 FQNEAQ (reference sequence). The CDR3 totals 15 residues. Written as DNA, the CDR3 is TGTGCCAGCAGCTACAAAATGACAGGGGCGGAGACCCAGTACTTC. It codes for CASSYKMTGAETQYF. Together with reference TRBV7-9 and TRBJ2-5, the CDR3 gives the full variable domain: DTGVSQNPRHKITKRGQNVTFRCDPISEHNRLYWYRQTLGQGPEFLTYFQNEAQLEKSRLLSDRFSAERPKGSFSTLEIQRTEQGDSAMYLCASSYKMTGAETQYFGPGTRLLVL.

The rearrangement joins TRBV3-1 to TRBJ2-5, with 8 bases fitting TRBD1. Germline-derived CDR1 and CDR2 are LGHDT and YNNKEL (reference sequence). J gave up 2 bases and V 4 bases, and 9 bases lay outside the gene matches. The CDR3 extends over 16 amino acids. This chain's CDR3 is CASSRSDRGPQETQYF. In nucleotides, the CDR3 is TGTGCCAGCAGCCGCTCCGACAGGGGACCACAAGAGACCCAGTACTTC.

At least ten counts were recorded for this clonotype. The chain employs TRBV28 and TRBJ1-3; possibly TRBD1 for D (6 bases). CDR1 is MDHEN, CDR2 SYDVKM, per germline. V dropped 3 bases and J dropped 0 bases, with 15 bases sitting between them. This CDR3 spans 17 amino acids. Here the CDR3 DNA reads TGTGCCAGCAGTTTCTTAGGGGGGGACGTCTCTGGAAACACCATATATTTT. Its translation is CASSFLGGDVSGNTIYF.

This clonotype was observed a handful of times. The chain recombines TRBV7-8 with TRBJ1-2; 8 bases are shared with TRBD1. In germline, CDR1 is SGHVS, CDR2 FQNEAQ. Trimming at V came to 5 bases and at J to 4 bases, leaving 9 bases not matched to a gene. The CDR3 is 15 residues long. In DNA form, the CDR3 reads TGTGCCAGCAGCCCACACGCAGGGGGCGGCTATGGCTACACCTTC. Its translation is CASSPHAGGGYGYTF. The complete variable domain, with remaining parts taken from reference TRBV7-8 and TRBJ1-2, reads GAGVSQSPRYKVAKRGQDVALRCDPISGHVSLFWYQQALGQGPEFLTYFQNEAQLDKSGLPSDRFFAERPEGSVSTLKIQRTQQEDSAVYLCASSPHAGGGYGYTFGSGTRLTVV.

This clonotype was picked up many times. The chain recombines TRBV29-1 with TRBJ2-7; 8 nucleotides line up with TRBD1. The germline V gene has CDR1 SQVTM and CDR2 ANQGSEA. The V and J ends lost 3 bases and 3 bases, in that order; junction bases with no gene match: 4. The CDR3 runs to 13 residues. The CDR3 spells CSVEGTGGYEQYF. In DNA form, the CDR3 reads TGCAGCGTTGAGGGGACAGGTGGCTACGAGCAGTACTTC.

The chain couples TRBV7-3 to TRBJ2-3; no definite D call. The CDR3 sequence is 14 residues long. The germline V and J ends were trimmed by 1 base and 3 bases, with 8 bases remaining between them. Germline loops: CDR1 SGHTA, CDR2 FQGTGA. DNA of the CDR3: TGTGCCAGCAGCTTAAGTAGCTGGACAGATACGCAGTATTTT. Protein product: CASSLSSWTDTQYF.

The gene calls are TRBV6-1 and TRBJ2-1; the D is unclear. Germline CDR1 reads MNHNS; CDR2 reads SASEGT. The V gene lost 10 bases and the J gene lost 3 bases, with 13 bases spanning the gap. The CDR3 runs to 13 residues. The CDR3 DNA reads TGTGCCATATCACGGGCCCTCTACAATGAGCAGTTCTTC. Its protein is CAISRALYNEQFF.

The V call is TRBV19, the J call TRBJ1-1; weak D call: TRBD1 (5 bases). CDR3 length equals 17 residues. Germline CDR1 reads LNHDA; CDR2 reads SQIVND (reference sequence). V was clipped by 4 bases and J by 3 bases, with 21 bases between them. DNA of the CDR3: TGTGCCAGTAGTAGAAATGGGGTGGGGCGCCGGGACACTGAAGCTTTCTTT. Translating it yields CASSRNGVGRRDTEAFF. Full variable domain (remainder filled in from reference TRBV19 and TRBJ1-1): DGGITQSPKYLFRKEGQNVTLSCEQNLNHDAMYWYRQDPGQGLRLIYYSQIVNDFQKGDIAEGYSVSREKKESFPLTVTSAQKNPTAFYLCASSRNGVGRRDTEAFFGQGTRLTVV.

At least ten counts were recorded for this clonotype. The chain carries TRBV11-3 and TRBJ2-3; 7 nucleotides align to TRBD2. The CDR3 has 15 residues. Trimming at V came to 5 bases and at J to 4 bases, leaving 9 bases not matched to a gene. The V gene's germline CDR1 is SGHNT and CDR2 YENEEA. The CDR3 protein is CASSQTGGIPDTQYF. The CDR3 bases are TGTGCCAGCAGCCAAACGGGGGGTATTCCAGATACGCAGTATTTT.

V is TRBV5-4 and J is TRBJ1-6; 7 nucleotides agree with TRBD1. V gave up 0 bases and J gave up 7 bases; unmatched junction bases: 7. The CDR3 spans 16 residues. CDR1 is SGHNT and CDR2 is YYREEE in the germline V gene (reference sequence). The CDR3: CASSLALGQLNSPLHF. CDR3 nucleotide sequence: TGTGCCAGCAGCTTGGCCTTGGGACAGCTAAATTCACCCCTCCACTTT.

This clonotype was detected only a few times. CDR3 DNA: TGTGCCAGCAGTGAATTGGGTTGGGAGACCCAGTACTTC. It specifies CASSELGWETQYF. The chain recombines TRBV6-1 with TRBJ2-5; D gene uncertain. Trimming shortened V by 2 bases and J by 5 bases, and 9 bases separated the two germline ends. CDR1 MNHNS and CDR2 SASEGT come from the germline V gene. CDR3 length equals 13 residues.

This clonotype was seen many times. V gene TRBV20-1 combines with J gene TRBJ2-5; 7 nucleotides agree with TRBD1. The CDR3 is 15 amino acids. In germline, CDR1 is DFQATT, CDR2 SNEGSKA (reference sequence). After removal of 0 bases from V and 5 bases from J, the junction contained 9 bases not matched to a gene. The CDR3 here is CSARDFRGPGETQYF. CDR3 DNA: TGCAGTGCTAGAGATTTTAGGGGGCCAGGGGAGACCCAGTACTTC.